This T cell receptor (beta chain) originates from a study of blood T cells in healthy people across ages. Total RNA was isolated from each sample in quantities of at least 6 micrograms. V was pared by 4 bases and J by 0 bases, with 5 bases of the junction left unmatched. The germline V gene encodes CDR1 DFQATT and CDR2 SNEGSKA (reference sequence). This CDR3 has 16 amino acids. Next came a second PCR, run for 7 to 11 cycles, which used a sample-barcoded 5' primer along with a J-beta primer mix. The template-switch adaptor, which had 12 random nucleotides, put a tag on each cDNA molecule. MiXCR, applied by TCRdb to the 5' RACE reads, yields one record per CDR3 protein. Of around 690,000 distinct CDR3 sequences listed, roughly 58% were seen once; the top ten hold approximately 37%.

The sequenced material came from blood. The chain carries TRBV20-1 and TRBJ2-6, with TRBD1 matching 8 bases. The receptor's source is a man in his 60s in good health. The CDR3 DNA sequence: TGCAGTGCTACAAACAGGGGGTCCTCTGGGGCCAACGTCCTGACTTTC. Its translation is CSATNRGSSGANVLTF.